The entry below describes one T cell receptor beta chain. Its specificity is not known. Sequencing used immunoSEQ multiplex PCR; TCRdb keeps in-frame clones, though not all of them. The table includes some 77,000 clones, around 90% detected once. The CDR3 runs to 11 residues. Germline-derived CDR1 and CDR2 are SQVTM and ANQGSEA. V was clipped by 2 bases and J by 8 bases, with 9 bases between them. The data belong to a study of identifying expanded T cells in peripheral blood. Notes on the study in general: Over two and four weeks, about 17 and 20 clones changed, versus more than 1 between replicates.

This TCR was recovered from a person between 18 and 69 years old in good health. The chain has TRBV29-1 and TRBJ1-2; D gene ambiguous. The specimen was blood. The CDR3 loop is CSVESREGYTF. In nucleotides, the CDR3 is TGCAGCGTTGAATCCCGGGAGGGCTACACCTTC.